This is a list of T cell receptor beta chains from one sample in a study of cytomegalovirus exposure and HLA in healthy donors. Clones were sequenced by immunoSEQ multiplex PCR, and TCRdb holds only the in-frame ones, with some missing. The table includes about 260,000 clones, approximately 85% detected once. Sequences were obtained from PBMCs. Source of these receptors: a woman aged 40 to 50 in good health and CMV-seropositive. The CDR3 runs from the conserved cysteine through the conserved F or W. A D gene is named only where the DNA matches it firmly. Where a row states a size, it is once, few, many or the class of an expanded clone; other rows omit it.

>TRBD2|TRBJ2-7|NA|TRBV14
CASSQIAGGHYEQYF
TGTGCCAGCAGCCAGATAGCGGGAGGGCACTACGAGCAGTACTTC
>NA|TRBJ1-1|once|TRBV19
CASRGGDHTEAFF
TGTGCCAGTAGGGGGGGGGATCACACTGAAGCTTTCTTT
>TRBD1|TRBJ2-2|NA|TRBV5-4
CASSRGQGSPGELFF
TGTGCCAGCAGCCGTGGACAGGGCAGCCCCGGGGAGCTGTTTTTT
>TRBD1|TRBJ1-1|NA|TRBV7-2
CASSSRDSMAEAFF
TGTGCCAGCAGCTCCCGGGACAGTATGGCTGAAGCTTTCTTT
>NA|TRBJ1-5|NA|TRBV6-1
CASSEGLGVSNQPQHF
TGTGCCAGCAGTGAAGGGTTAGGGGTTAGCAATCAGCCCCAGCATTTT
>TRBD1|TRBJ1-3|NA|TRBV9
CASSGRTGSGNTIYF
TGTGCCAGCAGCGGACGGACAGGCTCTGGAAACACCATATATTTT
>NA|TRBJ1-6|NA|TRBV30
CAWSNRADSPLHF
TGTGCCTGGAGTAACAGGGCCGATTCACCCCTCCACTTT
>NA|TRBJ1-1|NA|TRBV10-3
CAISESQNTEAFF
TGTGCCATCAGTGAGTCCCAGAACACTGAAGCTTTCTTT
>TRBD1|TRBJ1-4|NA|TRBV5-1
CASSWTGGLNEKLFF
TGCGCCAGCAGCTGGACAGGGGGTCTAAATGAAAAACTGTTTTTT
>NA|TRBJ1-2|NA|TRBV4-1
CASSQEGGGGNYGYTF
TGCGCCAGCAGCCAAGAAGGCGGGGGGGGGAACTATGGCTACACCTTC
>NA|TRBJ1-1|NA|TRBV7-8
CASTSGTEAFF
TGTGCCAGCACCTCGGGCACTGAAGCTTTCTTT
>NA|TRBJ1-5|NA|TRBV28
CASRRTGQQLQPQHF
TGTGCCAGCAGGCGAACTGGACAGCAACTTCAGCCCCAGCATTTT
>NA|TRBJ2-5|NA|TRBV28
CASSLGGGRSYQETQYF
TGTGCCAGCAGTTTGGGAGGGGGACGTTCGTACCAAGAGACCCAGTACTTC
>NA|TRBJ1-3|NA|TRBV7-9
CASSLSGNTIYF
TGTGCCAGCAGTCTCTCTGGAAACACCATATATTTT
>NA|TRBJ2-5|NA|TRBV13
CASSPPGAVGLETQYF
TGTGCCAGCAGCCCCCCGGGAGCCGTGGGTTTGGAGACCCAGTACTTC
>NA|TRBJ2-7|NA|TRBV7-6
CASSSRGPYEQYF
TGTGCCAGCAGCTCCCGCGGGCCCTACGAGCAGTACTTC
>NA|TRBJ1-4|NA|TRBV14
CASSQDTGWSEKLFF
TGTGCCAGCAGCCAAGACACAGGGTGGAGTGAAAAACTGTTTTTT
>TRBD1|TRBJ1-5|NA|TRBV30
CAWSVRSGFGRQGLGPQHF
TGTGCCTGGAGTGTACGATCGGGATTCGGCCGACAGGGGCTCGGGCCCCAGCATTTT
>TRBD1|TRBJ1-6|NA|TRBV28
CASSLRGTGANSPLHF
TGTGCCAGCAGTTTACGTGGGACAGGGGCTAATTCACCCCTCCACTTT
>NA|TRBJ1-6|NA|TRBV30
CAWSVTGINSPLHF
TGTGCCTGGAGTGTAACAGGGATTAATTCACCCCTCCACTTT
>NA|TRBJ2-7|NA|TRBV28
CASKTPSRYEQYF
TGTGCCAGCAAAACCCCATCCAGGTACGAGCAGTACTTC
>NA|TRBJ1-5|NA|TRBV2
CASSEIGRGFNQPQHF
TGTGCCAGCAGTGAAATCGGCAGGGGATTCAATCAGCCCCAGCATTTT
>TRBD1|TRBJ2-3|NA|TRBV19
CASSVTGGDTQYF
TGTGCCAGTAGTGTAACAGGGGGGGATACGCAGTATTTT
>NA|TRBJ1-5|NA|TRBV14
CASSGAGNQPQHF
TGTGCCAGCAGTGGGGCAGGGAATCAGCCCCAGCATTTT
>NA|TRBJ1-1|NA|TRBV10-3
CAISPGLATNTEAFF
TGTGCCATCAGTCCGGGACTAGCAACGAACACTGAAGCTTTCTTT
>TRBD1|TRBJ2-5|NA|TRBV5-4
CASSFAGTGGQETQYF
TGTGCCAGCAGCTTTGCCGGGACAGGGGGGCAAGAGACCCAGTACTTC
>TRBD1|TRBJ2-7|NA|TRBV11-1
CASSSPLDRESYEQYF
TGTGCCAGCAGCTCGCCTTTAGACAGGGAATCCTACGAGCAGTACTTC
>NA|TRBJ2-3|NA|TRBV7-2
CASSLAVLADTQYF
TGTGCCAGCAGCTTAGCAGTTCTAGCAGATACGCAGTATTTT
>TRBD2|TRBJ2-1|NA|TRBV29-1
CSGCAGGLYNEQFF
TGCAGCGGGTGTGCGGGAGGGTTGTACAATGAGCAGTTCTTC
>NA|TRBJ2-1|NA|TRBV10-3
CAISELAPDEQFF
TGTGCCATCAGTGAGTTGGCCCCCGATGAGCAGTTCTTC
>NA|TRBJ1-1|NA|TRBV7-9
CAVPDGFGAFF
TGTGCCGTCCCTGACGGGTTTGGGGCTTTCTTT
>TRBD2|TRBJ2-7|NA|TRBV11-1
CASTSSGSYEQYF
TGTGCCAGCACTAGTAGCGGGAGCTACGAGCAGTACTTC
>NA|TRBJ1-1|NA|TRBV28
CASRARDIRNTEAFF
TGTGCCAGCAGAGCCCGGGACATCAGGAACACTGAAGCTTTCTTT
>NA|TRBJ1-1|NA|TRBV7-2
CASSSPAYMNTEAFF
TGTGCCAGCAGCTCCCCTGCATACATGAACACTGAAGCTTTCTTT
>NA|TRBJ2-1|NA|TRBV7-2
CASRDRGSSYNEQFF
TGTGCCAGCAGGGACCGAGGGAGCTCCTACAATGAGCAGTTCTTC
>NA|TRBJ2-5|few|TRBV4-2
CASSLVGGETQYF
TGTGCCAGCAGCTTGGTCGGCGGAGAGACCCAGTACTTC
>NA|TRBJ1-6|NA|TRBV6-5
CASRRDLAGNSPLHF
TGTGCCAGCAGGAGAGACTTGGCGGGTAATTCACCCCTCCACTTT
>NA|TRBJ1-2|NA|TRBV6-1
CASRDDRPFGYTF
TGTGCCAGCAGGGATGACAGGCCGTTCGGCTACACCTTC
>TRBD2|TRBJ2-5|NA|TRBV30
CAWSGLAGVKETQYF
TGTGCCTGGAGTGGGCTAGCGGGAGTTAAGGAGACCCAGTACTTC
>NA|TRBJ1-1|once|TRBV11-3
CASSLGRALGTEAFF
TGTGCCAGCAGCTTAGGGCGGGCGTTGGGCACTGAAGCTTTCTTT
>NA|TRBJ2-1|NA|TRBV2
CASSEDSYNEQFF
TGTGCCAGCAGTGAGGACAGCTACAATGAGCAGTTCTTC
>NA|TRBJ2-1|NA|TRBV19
CASSPLGGGEQFF
TGTGCCAGTAGTCCCCTAGGCGGCGGTGAGCAGTTCTTC
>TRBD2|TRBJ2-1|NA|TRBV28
CASSFLAGGDNEQFF
TGTGCCAGCAGTTTTTTAGCGGGGGGGGACAATGAGCAGTTCTTC
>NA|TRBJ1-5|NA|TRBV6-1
CASTLQESNQPQHF
TGTGCCAGCACCCTACAGGAGAGCAATCAGCCCCAGCATTTT
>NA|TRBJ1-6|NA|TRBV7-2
CASSLGSGLVSPLHF
TGTGCCAGCAGCTTAGGGTCAGGGTTGGTTTCACCCCTCCACTTT
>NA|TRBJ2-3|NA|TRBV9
CASSVISSTDTQYF
TGTGCCAGCAGCGTTATATCTTCCACAGATACGCAGTATTTT
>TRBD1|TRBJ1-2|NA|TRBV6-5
CASRRDRGYTF
TGTGCCAGCAGGAGGGACAGGGGCTACACCTTC
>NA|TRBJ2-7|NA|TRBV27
CASSFPTHTGNYEQYF
TGTGCCAGCAGTTTCCCCACCCATACAGGCAACTACGAGCAGTACTTC
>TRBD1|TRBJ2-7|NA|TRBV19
CASSYVGQGDYEQYF
TGTGCCAGTAGTTACGTCGGACAGGGGGACTACGAGCAGTACTTC
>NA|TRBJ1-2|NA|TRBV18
CASSLTQDYGYTF
TGTGCCAGCTCACTAACCCAGGATTATGGCTACACCTTC
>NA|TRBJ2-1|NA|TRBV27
CASYDGDEQFF
TGTGCCAGTTATGACGGGGATGAGCAGTTCTTC
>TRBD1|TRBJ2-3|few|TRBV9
CASSGTGVLTDTQYF
TGTGCCAGCAGCGGTACAGGGGTTCTGACAGATACGCAGTATTTT
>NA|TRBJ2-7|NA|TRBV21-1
CASSKDIYEQYF
TGTGCCAGCAGCAAAGATATCTACGAGCAGTACTTC
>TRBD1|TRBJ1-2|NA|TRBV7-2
CASSRTGQGYGYTF
TGTGCCAGCAGCCGCACCGGACAGGGCTATGGCTACACCTTC
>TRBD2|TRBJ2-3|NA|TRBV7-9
CASSLATTSADTQYF
TGTGCCAGCAGCTTAGCAACGACTAGCGCAGATACGCAGTATTTT